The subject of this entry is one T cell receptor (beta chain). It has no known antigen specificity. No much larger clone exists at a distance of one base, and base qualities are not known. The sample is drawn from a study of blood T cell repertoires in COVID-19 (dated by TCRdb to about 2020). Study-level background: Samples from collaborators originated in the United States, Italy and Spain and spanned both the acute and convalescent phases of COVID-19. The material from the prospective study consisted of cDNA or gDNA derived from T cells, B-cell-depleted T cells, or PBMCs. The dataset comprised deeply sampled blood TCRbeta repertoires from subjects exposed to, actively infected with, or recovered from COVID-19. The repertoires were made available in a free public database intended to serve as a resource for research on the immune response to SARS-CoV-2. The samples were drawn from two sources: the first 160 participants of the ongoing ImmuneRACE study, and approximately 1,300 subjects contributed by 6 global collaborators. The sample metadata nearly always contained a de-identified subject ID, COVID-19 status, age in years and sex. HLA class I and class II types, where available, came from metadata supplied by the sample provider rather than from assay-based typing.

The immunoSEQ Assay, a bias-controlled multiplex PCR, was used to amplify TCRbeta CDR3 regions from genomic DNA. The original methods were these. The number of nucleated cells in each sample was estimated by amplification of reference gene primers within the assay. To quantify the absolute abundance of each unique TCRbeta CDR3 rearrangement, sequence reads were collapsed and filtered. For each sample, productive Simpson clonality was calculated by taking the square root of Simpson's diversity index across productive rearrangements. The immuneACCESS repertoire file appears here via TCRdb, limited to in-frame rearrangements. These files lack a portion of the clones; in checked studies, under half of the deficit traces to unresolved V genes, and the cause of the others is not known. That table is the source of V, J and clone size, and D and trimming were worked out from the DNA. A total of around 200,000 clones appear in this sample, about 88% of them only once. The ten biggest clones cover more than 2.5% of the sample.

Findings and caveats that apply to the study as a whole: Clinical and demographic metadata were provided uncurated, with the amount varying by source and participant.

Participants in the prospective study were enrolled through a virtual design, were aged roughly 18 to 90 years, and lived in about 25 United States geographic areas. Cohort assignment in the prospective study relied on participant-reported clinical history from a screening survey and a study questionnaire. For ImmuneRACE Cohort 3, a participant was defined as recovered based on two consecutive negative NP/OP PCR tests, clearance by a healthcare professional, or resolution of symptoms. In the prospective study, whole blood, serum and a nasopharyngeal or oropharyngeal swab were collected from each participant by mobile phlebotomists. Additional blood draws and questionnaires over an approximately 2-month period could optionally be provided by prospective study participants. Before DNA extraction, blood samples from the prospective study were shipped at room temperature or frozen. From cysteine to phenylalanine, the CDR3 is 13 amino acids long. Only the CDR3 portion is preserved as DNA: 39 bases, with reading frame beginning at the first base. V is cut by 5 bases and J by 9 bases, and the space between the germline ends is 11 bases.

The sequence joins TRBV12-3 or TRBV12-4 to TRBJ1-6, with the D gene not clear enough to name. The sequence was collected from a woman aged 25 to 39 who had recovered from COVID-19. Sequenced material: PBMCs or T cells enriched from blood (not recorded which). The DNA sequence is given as TGTGCCAGCAGTCCAACTGGGAGTTCACCCCTCCACTTT. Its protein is CASSPTGSSPLHF.